These T cell receptor beta chains were read from a single sample in a study of siplizumab effects on memory and regulatory T cells. Generated by immunoSEQ multiplex PCR, the TCRdb table keeps only in-frame clones and is missing some. The sample lists roughly 100,000 clones, 93% occurring once. Sequencing was performed on Tregs sorted from blood. The receptors originated from a human donor in good health. CDR3s include the opening cysteine and the closing phenylalanine or tryptophan.

TRBV10-3	CAISEGVRDYGYTF
TRBV7-3	CASSFGPANTEAFF
TRBV5-1	CASSWLSTGNYGYTF
TRBV9	CASSGPLTGGIEAFF
TRBV5-1	CASSLGRGGYGYTF
TRBV7-3	CASSQTSGAYNEQFF
TRBV30	CAWSVEDTQYF
TRBV11-2	CASSPGQGNEKLFF
TRBV30	CAWSPGGQPQHF
TRBV9	CASSVAEGTQYF
TRBV19	CASSIGALYNEQFF
TRBV7-2	CASSSTGTSGRYEQYF
TRBV5-1	CASSPGTANYGYTF